The 13 T cell receptor beta chains listed next were all sequenced from one sample in a study of blood T cell repertoires in COVID-19. Only in-frame clones appear in the TCRdb table, and some are missing; sequencing was by immunoSEQ multiplex PCR. The repertoire holds 110,000 or so clones, with 85% to 90% as singletons. Sequencing was performed on peripheral blood. Receptors originate from a woman aged 50 to 60 with acute or convalescent COVID-19.

V and J are TRBV7-6 and TRBJ2-6; 9 bases match TRBD2. The CDR3 is 19 amino acids. V lost 1 base to trimming and J lost 1 base; unmatched junction nucleotides: 8. CDR1 and CDR2 (germline): SGHVS, FNYEAQ. The CDR3 nucleotides read TGTGCCAGCAGCTTAGGCGGGAGGGCTATTTGGTCTGGGGCCAACGTCCTGACTTTC. It specifies CASSLGGRAIWSGANVLTF. Together with reference TRBV7-6 and TRBJ2-6, the CDR3 gives the full variable domain: GAGVSQSPRYKVTKRGQDVALRCDPISGHVSLYWYRQALGQGPEFLTYFNYEAQQDKSGLPNDRFSAERPEGSISTLTIQRTEQRDSAMYRCASSLGGRAIWSGANVLTFGAGSRLTVL.

V and J are TRBV7-6 and TRBJ2-1; 7 nucleotides line up with TRBD1. CDR1 is SGHVS, CDR2 FNYEAQ, per germline. Trimming removed 5 bases from V and 2 bases from J; junction bases left unmatched: 6. This CDR3 has 15 residues. DNA for the CDR3: TGTGCCAGCAGCCTTGGACAGGTTCCCTACAATGAGCAGTTCTTC. Its protein product is CASSLGQVPYNEQFF.

V is TRBV5-4 and J is TRBJ2-7; 8 nucleotides align to TRBD2. The CDR3 is made up of 15 amino acids. CDR1 is SGHNT, CDR2 YYREEE, per germline (reference sequence). With V trimmed by 4 bases and J by 1 base, 7 bases remained unmatched. The chain's CDR3 is CASSPGVAGSYEQYF. CDR3 sequence (DNA): TGTGCCAGCAGCCCGGGGGTAGCGGGGTCCTACGAGCAGTACTTC.

The V call is TRBV2, the J call TRBJ2-3, with 9 positions matching TRBD2. The V and J ends lost 8 bases and 4 bases, in that order; junction bases with no gene match: 25. The length of the CDR3 is 20 residues. CDR1 is SNHLY and CDR2 is FYNNEI in the germline V gene. The CDR3: CASLFRDRRFVSGSADTQYF. The CDR3 region has the DNA TGTGCCAGCCTATTCCGGGACCGTAGGTTCGTTAGCGGGAGTGCAGATACGCAGTATTTT.

This clone was detected only a few times. Here the CDR3 reads CASSEQGQSNQPQHF. The CDR3 DNA reads TGTGCCAGCAGTGAACAGGGCCAGTCCAATCAGCCCCAGCATTTT. This chain links TRBV2 with TRBJ1-5, with D possibly being TRBD1 (5 bases). The CDR3 extends over 15 amino acids. Germline CDR1 SNHLY, CDR2 FYNNEI. Trimming cost V 2 bases and J 3 bases, with 11 bases left between them.

The chain recombines TRBV19 with TRBJ1-2, with TRBD1 matching over 7 bases. The germline gives CDR1 LNHDA, CDR2 SQIVND (reference sequence). This CDR3 spans 16 amino acids. The V segment lost 0 bases and the J segment 3 bases; nucleotides outside the gene matches: 7. CDR3: CASSIEVGDRDYGYTF. The CDR3 bases are TGTGCCAGTAGTATAGAGGTGGGAGACAGGGACTATGGCTACACCTTC.

The chain uses TRBV7-2 and TRBJ2-1, with no clear D. Germline-derived CDR1 and CDR2 are SGHTA and FQGNSA. This CDR3 spans 11 amino acids. Trimming cost V 5 bases and J 5 bases, with 4 bases left between them. The CDR3 region is CASSQDNEQFF. The CDR3 DNA is TGTGCCAGCAGCCAGGACAATGAGCAGTTCTTC.

The rearrangement uses TRBV4-1 and TRBJ2-7; D might be TRBD1 (6 bases). The germline CDR1 and CDR2 sequences are MGHRA and YSYEKL. The CDR3 spans 15 residues. V lost 0 bases, J lost 0 bases, and 9 bases lay in between. CDR3 region: CASSQDDRISYEQYF. CDR3 DNA: TGCGCCAGCAGCCAAGACGACAGGATCTCCTACGAGCAGTACTTC.

J is TRBJ1-4 and V is TRBV3-1 (or the pseudogene TRBV3-2), with 7 bases that match TRBD1. The ends lost 3 bases at V and 0 bases at J; junction bases unmatched: 4. Germline CDR1 reads LGHDT; CDR2 reads YNNKEL (reference sequence). The CDR3 runs to 16 residues. For the CDR3, the DNA is TGTGCCAGCAGCCAGCACGGACAGGCAACTAATGAAAAACTGTTTTTT. This codes for CASSQHGQATNEKLFF.

The chain recombines TRBV27 with TRBJ1-6; D is ambiguous. Germline CDR1 MNHEY, CDR2 SMNVEV (reference sequence). The CDR3 extends over 16 amino acids. Trimming cost V 4 bases and J 0 bases, with 10 bases left between them. The CDR3 here is CASSSTVSSYNSPLHF. The CDR3 DNA reads TGTGCCAGCAGTTCTACAGTCAGCTCCTATAATTCACCCCTCCACTTT.

J is TRBJ2-5 and V is TRBV6-6; 8 bases are shared with TRBD1. The CDR3 spans 13 residues. Per the germline V gene, CDR1 is MNHNY and CDR2 is SVGAGI (reference sequence). The junction had 10 bases not matched to a gene; V was cut back by 11 bases and J by 5 bases. In nucleotides, the CDR3 is TGTGCCGCGGGGCAGGGGGCTAGGGAGACCCAGTACTTC. Amino acid sequence: CAAGQGARETQYF.

The V call is TRBV18, the J call TRBJ2-5; TRBD2 matches at 8 bases. Per the germline V gene, CDR1 is KGHSH and CDR2 is LQKENI. The CDR3 consists of 14 residues. V trimming: 6 bases; J trimming: 6 bases; junction bases outside the gene matches: 9. CDR3 sequence reads: CASSPDSGSQTQYF. CDR3 coding DNA: TGTGCCAGCTCTCCGGACAGCGGGAGCCAGACCCAGTACTTC.

J is TRBJ2-7 and V is TRBV6-5; 7 positions agree with TRBD2. With V trimmed by 6 bases and J by 2 bases, 4 bases remained unmatched. Germline V lookup: CDR1 MNHEY, CDR2 SVGAGI. This CDR3 region has 13 residues. CDR3 sequence reads: CASRRGGTYEQYF. The DNA of the CDR3 is TGTGCCAGCAGGCGGGGAGGGACCTACGAGCAGTACTTC.